The next 10 T cell receptor beta chains were all read from a single sample in a study of T-cell reconstitution after alpha-beta-depleted transplantation in children. Preparation of the TCRbeta library involved a method that used unique molecular identifiers. TCRdb redid the calling of the PCR reads with MiXCR, one entry per CDR3 protein. This table holds 200,000 to 250,000 distinct CDR3 sequences, around 8% found once. Sequenced here: PBMCs, mostly from graft donor cells, sampled 180 days after TCRalphabeta/CD19-depleted stem cell transplant. The receptors shown here come from a male patient between 10 and 17 years old who had a stem cell transplant for acute lymphoblastic leukemia, so the T cells may come from the graft donor.

This clonotype was detected many times. This chain links TRBV6-2 or TRBV6-3 with TRBJ2-6; D call uncertain. With 1 base removed from V and 0 bases from J, the gap between germline ends came to 4 bases. In germline, CDR1 is MNHEY, CDR2 SVGEGT. The CDR3 is made up of 15 amino acids. The CDR3 region has the DNA TGTGCCAGCAGTTACTGGGGCTCTGGGGCCAACGTCCTGACTTTC. Its protein product is CASSYWGSGANVLTF.

The sample holds many counts of this clonotype. This chain connects TRBV12-3 or TRBV12-4 to TRBJ1-2; 10 bases are a match to TRBD1. The V and J ends lost 7 bases and 1 base, in that order; junction bases with no gene match: 3. This CDR3 contains 14 residues. The chain's CDR3 is CASTRDRGNYGYTF. In DNA, the CDR3 is TGTGCCAGCACTCGGGACAGGGGTAACTATGGCTACACCTTC.

This clonotype was detected many times. The J gene is TRBJ1-2, the V gene TRBV5-5; a weak D match, TRBD1 (5 bases). With 1 base removed from V and 4 bases from J, the gap between germline ends came to 8 bases. The CDR3 covers 13 residues. Germline lookup yields CDR1 SGHKS and CDR2 YYEKEE (reference sequence). CDR3 region: CASSLLGPYGYTF. DNA of the CDR3: TGTGCCAGCAGCTTGCTGGGGCCCTATGGCTACACCTTC.

The rearrangement joins TRBV19 to TRBJ2-2; no reliable D call. Per germline, CDR1 LNHDA and CDR2 SQIVND (reference sequence). V lost 3 bases and J 0 bases, leaving 5 bases between the germline ends. The CDR3 sequence is 14 residues long. As DNA, the CDR3 is TGTGCCAGTAGTATCACCTCGAACACCGGGGAGCTGTTTTTT. Encoded protein: CASSITSNTGELFF.

This clonotype was seen at least ten times. The V gene is TRBV7-2, the J gene TRBJ2-5, with D unclear. The CDR3 has 12 residues. Per germline, CDR1 SGHTA and CDR2 FQGNSA. The V end was cut by 7 bases, the J end by 3 bases, with 9 bases between. The CDR3 is CASNLPKETQYF. The CDR3 bases are TGTGCCAGCAACCTTCCTAAAGAGACCCAGTACTTC.

This clonotype was observed many times. The chain recombines TRBV6-4 with TRBJ1-2; 8 positions agree with TRBD1. This CDR3 is 14 amino acids long. The germline CDR1 and CDR2 sequences are MRHNA and SNTAGT. The V gene end was trimmed by 5 bases and the J gene end by 2 bases; junction bases not matched to a gene: 4. CDR3 nucleotide sequence: TGTGCCAGCAGTCCGAGACAGGGGAACTATGGCTACACCTTC. Amino acids: CASSPRQGNYGYTF.

This clonotype was picked up many times. The chain combines TRBV4-3 with TRBJ1-2, with a weak D call TRBD1 (5 bases). The V gene lost 0 bases and the J gene lost 8 bases, with 19 bases spanning the gap. CDR1 LGHNA and CDR2 YSLEER come from the germline V gene. The CDR3 contains 16 residues. The CDR3 DNA reads as TGCGCCAGCAGCCAAGATCAGGGTACCCTCGCCGTGGGCTACACCTTC. Amino acid sequence: CASSQDQGTLAVGYTF.

This clonotype was counted many times. The genes are TRBV5-1 and TRBJ1-2; 7 positions match TRBD1. The V segment lost 0 bases and the J segment 6 bases; nucleotides outside the gene matches: 5. Germline CDR1 and CDR2: SGHRS and YFSETQ. The CDR3 is made up of 14 amino acids. CDR3 in DNA: TGCGCCAGCAGCTTGGCCCGGCAGGGGGATGGCTACACCTTC. Its protein is CASSLARQGDGYTF.

This clonotype has ten or more counts. J is TRBJ1-4 and V is TRBV25-1; D may be TRBD1 (5 bases). This CDR3 comprises 14 residues. V was clipped by 3 bases and J by 7 bases, with 12 bases between them. Germline lookup yields CDR1 MGHDK and CDR2 SYGVNS. CDR3 DNA: TGTGCCAGCAGTGATGAGGGGCGAGTTGAAAAACTGTTTTTT. It encodes CASSDEGRVEKLFF.

This clonotype appeared many times. The chain recombines TRBV5-1 with TRBJ1-2; D may be TRBD1 (5 bases). The CDR3 runs to 14 residues. V lost 0 bases, J lost 6 bases, and 12 bases lay in between. Germline CDR1 reads SGHRS; CDR2 reads YFSETQ. CDR3 sequence reads: CASSLVPGGNGYTF. CDR3 nucleotide sequence: TGCGCCAGCAGCTTGGTTCCGGGGGGTAATGGCTACACCTTC. The complete variable domain, with remaining parts taken from reference TRBV5-1 and TRBJ1-2, reads KAGVTQTPRYLIKTRGQQVTLSCSPISGHRSVSWYQQTPGQGLQFLFEYFSETQRNKGNFPGRFSGRQFSNSRSEMNVSTLELGDSALYLCASSLVPGGNGYTFGSGTRLTVV.